This entry lists 26 T cell receptor beta chains sequenced from one sample in a study of blood T cell repertoires in COVID-19. TCRdb's table, derived via immunoSEQ multiplex PCR, lists solely in-frame clones and lacks some. The table has approximately 300,000 clones, about 82% seen once. Sequenced sample: peripheral blood. These receptors all stem from a woman aged 45-60 years with acute or convalescent COVID-19.

This clone was counted between two and nine times. The chain recombines TRBV27 with TRBJ1-1, with 8 nucleotides matching TRBD1. CDR3 length: 16 residues. V lost 4 bases and J lost 5; bases outside the gene matches: 12. The germline CDR1 and CDR2 sequences are MNHEY and SMNVEV (reference sequence). The CDR3 protein is CASSSYGQGMGTEAFF. Written as DNA, the CDR3 is TGTGCCAGCAGTTCCTATGGACAGGGAATGGGTACTGAAGCTTTCTTT.

V gene TRBV7-2 combines with J gene TRBJ2-1, with 8 bases lining up with TRBD2. Trimming at V came to 7 bases and at J to 0 bases, leaving 17 bases not matched to a gene. Germline V gene sequence: CDR1 SGHTA, CDR2 FQGNSA. The CDR3 loop spans 19 amino acids. This CDR3 reads CASTPERSLAGRSYNEQFF. As DNA, the CDR3 is TGTGCCAGCACCCCCGAGAGATCGCTAGCGGGCCGCTCCTACAATGAGCAGTTCTTC.

In the case of this clone: Additional DNA sequences in this sample encode the identical CDR3. The chain couples TRBV9 to TRBJ2-5; 8 bases fit TRBD2. There are 14 residues in the CDR3. Trimming took 0 bases from V and 5 from J; bases not matched to a gene: 3. The germline V gene encodes CDR1 SGDLS and CDR2 YYNGEE. The CDR3 DNA is TGTGCCAGCAGCGTAGGTATAGCGGGGGAGACCCAGTACTTC. Protein product: CASSVGIAGETQYF.

The chain combines TRBV25-1 with TRBJ2-4; 8 bases are shared with TRBD2. CDR1 is MGHDK, CDR2 SYGVNS, per germline. Trimming cost V 6 bases and J 0 bases; bases outside gene matches: 4. The CDR3 is 15 residues long. The CDR3 DNA reads as TGTGCCAGCAGAGGGCGGGGGGTAGCCAAAAACATTCAGTACTTC. Translated: CASRGRGVAKNIQYF.

This clone has only a few counts. This chain joins TRBV5-1 and TRBJ1-5; D not resolved. With 1 base removed from V and 0 bases from J, the gap between germline ends came to 8 bases. Looked up from germline, CDR1 is SGHRS and CDR2 is YFSETQ. CDR3 length equals 15 residues. CDR3 DNA sequence: TGCGCCAGCAGCTTGACGGTCAATAGCAATCAGCCCCAGCATTTT. Translating it yields CASSLTVNSNQPQHF.

The J gene is TRBJ1-4, the V gene TRBV30; 10 bases align to TRBD1. Germline loops: CDR1 GTSNPN, CDR2 SVGIG (reference sequence). The CDR3 contains 16 residues. The J segment lost 6 bases and the V segment lost 2 bases, leaving 9 bases of the junction unmatched. CDR3 coding DNA: TGTGCCTGGAGTAGGGGGCTGGACAGGGGGTATGAAAAACTGTTTTTT. Residues: CAWSRGLDRGYEKLFF.

The chain has TRBV5-6 and TRBJ1-1; 7 bases map to TRBD1. This CDR3 is 15 amino acids long. The germline V gene has CDR1 SGHDT and CDR2 YYEEEE. J gave up 4 bases and V 6 bases, and 12 bases lay outside the gene matches. CDR3 in amino acids: CASIFAGGDGTEAFF. The CDR3 nucleotides read TGTGCCAGCATTTTTGCAGGGGGAGATGGCACTGAAGCTTTCTTT.

The V call is TRBV4-1, the J call TRBJ2-3; 10 bases fit TRBD1. The CDR3 runs 17 residues. Germline loops: CDR1 MGHRA, CDR2 YSYEKL. With 4 bases clipped from V and 2 bases from J, the junction kept 9 bases outside the gene matches. This CDR3 is CASSLTGQGRVTDTQYF. In nucleotides, the CDR3 is TGCGCCAGCAGCCTAACGGGACAGGGGAGAGTCACAGATACGCAGTATTTT.

The chain is built from TRBV5-1 and TRBJ2-3; 8 positions agree with TRBD2. Germline assignment: CDR1 SGHRS and CDR2 YFSETQ. V shed 3 bases and J 1 base; nucleotides not matched to a gene: 1. The CDR3 spans 14 residues. The DNA for the CDR3 is TGCGCCAGCAGCTCGACTAGCGGCACAGATACGCAGTATTTT. As protein: CASSSTSGTDTQYF.

V gene TRBV10-3 combines with J gene TRBJ2-1; D is unresolved. Germline CDR1 and CDR2: ENHRY and SYGVKD. CDR3 length: 17 amino acids. Trimming pared 4 bases from V and 0 bases from J, leaving 16 bases between. The CDR3 reads CAISARPTGNSYNEQFF. The DNA for the CDR3 is TGTGCCATCAGTGCCCGCCCGACTGGCAACTCCTACAATGAGCAGTTCTTC.

This clone was seen once. The rearrangement uses TRBV11-2 and TRBJ2-7; 10 bases fit TRBD2. Trimming took 6 bases from V and 2 from J; bases not matched to a gene: 1. The CDR3 contains 13 residues. The V gene's germline CDR1 is SGHAT and CDR2 FQNNGV. CDR3 nucleotides: TGTGCCAGCAGGCTAGCGGGAGCCTACGAGCAGTACTTC. This translates into CASRLAGAYEQYF.

The rearrangement uses TRBV6-5 and TRBJ1-5; a possible D gene is TRBD1 (5 bases). The V gene lost 8 bases and the J gene lost 0 bases, with 14 bases spanning the gap. This CDR3 contains 15 residues. The V gene's germline CDR1 is MNHEY and CDR2 SVGAGI. The CDR3 region is CASRKGRISNQPQHF. The CDR3 DNA follows: TGTGCCAGCCGAAAGGGGAGGATTAGCAATCAGCCCCAGCATTTT.

The chain joins TRBV7-3 to TRBJ2-3, with D uncertain. The V end lost 2 bases, the J end lost 4 bases, and 7 bases lay between the germline ends. The CDR3 runs 13 residues. Germline CDR1 is SGHTA and CDR2 is FQGTGA. The CDR3 coding sequence is TGTGCCAGCAGCTTAGTTTTCGCAGATACGCAGTATTTT. This sequence encodes CASSLVFADTQYF.

This clone was counted a few times. The chain uses TRBV19 and TRBJ1-1, with TRBD1 identical over 9 bases. The CDR3 covers 13 residues. Germline lookup yields CDR1 LNHDA and CDR2 SQIVND (reference sequence). V gave up 7 bases and J gave up 4 bases; unmatched junction bases: 4. CDR3 in amino acids: CASNRGLGTEAFF. The CDR3 DNA is TGTGCCAGTAACAGGGGGCTTGGCACTGAAGCTTTCTTT. Drawing the rest from reference TRBV19 and TRBJ1-1, the complete variable domain is DGGITQSPKYLFRKEGQNVTLSCEQNLNHDAMYWYRQDPGQGLRLIYYSQIVNDFQKGDIAEGYSVSREKKESFPLTVTSAQKNPTAFYLCASNRGLGTEAFFGQGTRLTVV.

The chain couples TRBV7-9 to TRBJ2-4; 9 bases map to TRBD2. The V segment lost 4 bases and the J segment 8 bases; nucleotides outside the gene matches: 9. The CDR3 extends over 15 amino acids. Looked up from germline, CDR1 is SEHNR and CDR2 is FQNEAQ (reference sequence). The CDR3 here is CASSSLRGLADIQYF. DNA for the CDR3: TGTGCCAGCAGCTCGCTCAGGGGACTAGCCGACATTCAGTACTTC.

In nucleotides, the CDR3 is TGCGCCAGCACCGGGACTAGCGGGAGCAATGAGCAGTTCTTC. Residues: CASTGTSGSNEQFF. The chain carries TRBV5-1 and TRBJ2-1, with 14 bases fitting TRBD2. Looked up from germline, CDR1 is SGHRS and CDR2 is YFSETQ. The CDR3 spans 14 residues. V lost 6 bases, J lost 6 bases, and 2 bases stayed unmatched.

CDR3 residues: CASSLLGGENTEAFF. The CDR3 region has the DNA TGTGCCAGCAGCTTGCTCGGCGGGGAGAACACTGAAGCTTTCTTT. The rearrangement joins TRBV5-6 to TRBJ1-1; D unclear. This CDR3 has 15 amino acids. Per the germline V gene, CDR1 is SGHDT and CDR2 is YYEEEE. Trimming cost V 1 base and J 1 base, with 11 bases left between them.

The gene calls are TRBV11-2 and TRBJ2-5; 8 bases map to TRBD2. The length of the CDR3 is 16 residues. V dropped 4 bases and J dropped 5; count of bases not matched to a gene: 12. Germline V gene lookup returns CDR1 SGHAT and CDR2 FQNNGV. Here the CDR3 reads CASSSPAGVVGETQYF. The CDR3 nucleotides are TGTGCCAGCAGCTCCCCAGCGGGAGTAGTTGGGGAGACCCAGTACTTC. The variable domain in full, with the rest retrieved from reference TRBV11-2 and TRBJ2-5, is EAGVAQSPRYKIIEKRQSVAFWCNPISGHATLYWYQQILGQGPKLLIQFQNNGVVDDSQLPKDRFSAERLKGVDSTLKIQPAKLEDSAVYLCASSSPAGVVGETQYFGPGTRLLVL.

This chain uses TRBV5-1 with TRBJ1-4, with 7 bases aligning to TRBD1. CDR3 length: 15 residues. CDR1 and CDR2 (germline): SGHRS, YFSETQ. Losses at the gene ends were 1 base for V and 8 bases for J; bases not matched to a gene: 8. The CDR3 is CASSLRTGVGEKLFF. In nucleotides, the CDR3 is TGCGCCAGCAGCTTGCGCACAGGGGTTGGCGAAAAACTGTTTTTT.

This clone was seen only a few times. The chain recombines TRBV27 with TRBJ1-1; D is undetermined. Trimming took off 1 base at V and 4 bases at J, with 10 bases between the two ends. CDR3 length: 14 residues. The V gene's germline CDR1 is MNHEY and CDR2 SMNVEV (reference sequence). Written as DNA, the CDR3 is TGTGCCAGCAGTTTATGGGCGGGTCGCACTGAAGCTTTCTTT. Its translation: CASSLWAGRTEAFF.

The V gene is TRBV2, the J gene TRBJ2-4; 9 bases map to TRBD1. In germline, CDR1 is SNHLY, CDR2 FYNNEI. V lost 6 bases, J lost 6 bases, and 3 bases stayed unmatched. CDR3 size: 13 residues. CDR3 in DNA: TGTGCCAGCAGGGGGACAGGGATAAACATTCAGTACTTC. Residues: CASRGTGINIQYF.

This chain uses TRBV28 with TRBJ2-7; a possible D gene is TRBD2 (7 bases). The CDR3 extends over 14 amino acids. Germline V gene data show CDR1 as MDHEN and CDR2 as SYDVKM. The germline V and J ends were trimmed by 11 bases and 2 bases, with 19 bases remaining between them. CDR3 DNA: TGTGCCGGGGGGGGGCCTAGCGGCCCCTACGAGCAGTACTTC. Its translation is CAGGGPSGPYEQYF. Combining the CDR3 with reference TRBV28 and TRBJ2-7 gives the whole variable domain DVKVTQSSRYLVKRTGEKVFLECVQDMDHENMFWYRQDPGLGLRLIYFSYDVKMKEKGDIPEGYSVSREKKERFSLILESASTNQTSMYLCAGGGPSGPYEQYFGPGTRLTVT.

V gene TRBV5-1 combines with J gene TRBJ1-2; 7 positions agree with TRBD1. CDR1 and CDR2 from the germline V gene are SGHRS and YFSETQ. V shed 0 bases, J shed 5 bases, and the junction held 4 bases outside the gene matches. The CDR3 loop spans 14 amino acids. The CDR3 bases are TGCGCCAGCAGCTTGGCGGGGACAGATTATGGCTACACCTTC. Its protein product is CASSLAGTDYGYTF.

This chain connects TRBV7-9 to TRBJ2-2; 7 bases are shared with TRBD2. This CDR3 is 15 amino acids long. Unmatched junction bases numbered 10, after V lost 10 bases and J lost 2 bases. From germline, CDR1 is SEHNR and CDR2 FQNEAQ (reference sequence). The CDR3: CAIRLLAVNTGELFF. CDR3 sequence (DNA): TGTGCCATAAGGCTTCTAGCGGTTAACACCGGGGAGCTGTTTTTT. The whole variable domain, filled in from reference TRBV7-9 and TRBJ2-2, reads DTGVSQNPRHKITKRGQNVTFRCDPISEHNRLYWYRQTLGQGPEFLTYFQNEAQLEKSRLLSDRFSAERPKGSFSTLEIQRTEQGDSAMYLCAIRLLAVNTGELFFGEGSRLTVL.

This chain links TRBV7-8 with TRBJ2-1, with TRBD2 matching 15 bases. The CDR3 is 18 amino acids. Germline CDR1 is SGHVS and CDR2 is FQNEAQ. J was trimmed by 10 bases and V by 1 base; bases with no gene match: 11. CDR3: CASSLVMAGLAGGWEQFF. The CDR3 DNA follows: TGTGCCAGCAGCTTAGTAATGGCGGGACTAGCGGGAGGATGGGAGCAGTTCTTC.

This clone was counted between two and nine times. Other DNA sequences in the sample encode the same CDR3. The chain joins TRBV30 to TRBJ1-5, with no clear D. Trimming cost V 0 bases and J 4 bases, with 7 bases left between them. Germline V lookup: CDR1 GTSNPN, CDR2 SVGIG (reference sequence). This CDR3 contains 13 residues. The CDR3 region is CAWSVRGNQPQHF. Written as DNA, the CDR3 is TGTGCCTGGAGTGTACGCGGGAATCAGCCCCAGCATTTT.